These 25 T cell receptor beta chains were sequenced from one sample in a study of CD8+ T cells in alopecia areata listed by TCRdb under 2018. Receptor libraries were prepared by the immunoSEQ multiplex PCR assay. To provide template for TCR sequencing, every sample had RNA extracted and reverse transcribed into cDNA. Not all clones reach the TCRdb copy of this immuneACCESS table, which keeps in-frame sequences only. Checked studies attribute under half of the gap to unresolved V genes and leave the rest unexplained. The sample table contains some 110,000 clones; only one count was recorded for roughly 68% of them. The ten largest clones take up 2.8% of the sample. Sequenced material: CD4+ T cells sorted from blood. Receptors originate from a human donor in good health.

V is TRBV28 and J is TRBJ1-1, with a tentative D call TRBD1 (5 bases). Trimming took 7 bases from V and 5 from J, leaving 14 bases between them. The CDR3 loop spans 13 amino acids. Per germline, CDR1 MDHEN and CDR2 SYDVKM. The CDR3 region has the DNA TGTGCCAGCACCATCCGGGGGGTTACTGAAGCTTTCTTT. It yields the protein CASTIRGVTEAFF. Full variable domain (remainder filled in from reference TRBV28 and TRBJ1-1): DVKVTQSSRYLVKRTGEKVFLECVQDMDHENMFWYRQDPGLGLRLIYFSYDVKMKEKGDIPEGYSVSREKKERFSLILESASTNQTSMYLCASTIRGVTEAFFGQGTRLTVV.

The chain recombines TRBV29-1 with TRBJ2-3; 7 nucleotides match TRBD1. The germline CDR1 and CDR2 sequences are SQVTM and ANQGSEA. V was pared by 4 bases and J by 1 base, with 2 bases of the junction left unmatched. This CDR3 is 13 amino acids long. The CDR3 loop is CSVGQGRTDTQYF. As DNA, the CDR3 is TGCAGCGTTGGACAGGGACGCACAGATACGCAGTATTTT.

This rearrangement joins TRBV7-2 to TRBJ2-5; D call uncertain. Per the germline V gene, CDR1 is SGHTA and CDR2 is FQGNSA. The CDR3 loop spans 13 amino acids. V was pared by 4 bases and J by 3 bases, with 9 bases between. The CDR3 region is CASSSPREETQYF. CDR3 in DNA: TGTGCCAGCAGCTCTCCAAGGGAAGAGACCCAGTACTTC.

The V call is TRBV15, the J call TRBJ2-1; TRBD2 aligns across 9 bases. Per germline, CDR1 LNHNV and CDR2 YYDKDF (reference sequence). This CDR3 is 15 amino acids long. V was pared by 5 bases and J by 4 bases, with 6 bases of the junction left unmatched. For the CDR3, the DNA is TGTGCCACCAGCGACGGTAGCGGGGGATACAATGAGCAGTTCTTC. Its protein product is CATSDGSGGYNEQFF.

A few counts support this clone. The V call is TRBV7-2, the J call TRBJ2-3; the D is unclear. V was cut by 3 bases and J by 2 bases, with 12 bases left in between. This CDR3 is built from 15 residues. Germline loops: CDR1 SGHTA, CDR2 FQGNSA. CDR3 sequence (DNA): TGTGCCAGCAGCTTGTGGTGGGTGGACACAGATACGCAGTATTTT. It translates to CASSLWWVDTDTQYF. Variable domain in full (rest from reference TRBV7-2 and TRBJ2-3): GAGVSQSPSNKVTEKGKDVELRCDPISGHTALYWYRQSLGQGLEFLIYFQGNSAPDKSGLPSDRFSAERTGGSVSTLTIQRTQQEDSAVYLCASSLWWVDTDTQYFGPGTRLTVL.

The rearrangement joins TRBV29-1 to TRBJ1-1, with TRBD1 matching 9 bases. Germline V CDR1 and CDR2: SQVTM, ANQGSEA. V was pared by 7 bases and J by 5 bases, with 8 bases of the junction left unmatched. This CDR3 region has 13 residues. The CDR3 nucleotides are TGCAGCGCCCCGGACAGGGGAGGAACTGAAGCTTTCTTT. Residues: CSAPDRGGTEAFF.

The gene calls are TRBV30 and TRBJ1-2; a possible D gene is TRBD1 (6 bases). This CDR3 contains 15 residues. Germline CDR1 is GTSNPN and CDR2 is SVGIG (reference sequence). Trimming left V 3 bases short and J 8 bases short, with 22 bases between. The CDR3 loop reads CAWSFTPRGVRGYTF. CDR3 nucleotides: TGTGCCTGGAGCTTTACCCCCAGGGGCGTAAGGGGCTACACCTTC.

This clone is a singleton in its sample. V gene TRBV28 combines with J gene TRBJ1-1; unclear D gene. V lost 7 bases and J 2 bases, leaving 11 bases between the germline ends. Germline V gene data show CDR1 as MDHEN and CDR2 as SYDVKM. The CDR3 length is 13 residues. The CDR3 spells CASTTPSNTEAFF. The DNA of the CDR3 is TGTGCCAGCACTACCCCGAGCAACACTGAAGCTTTCTTT.

This chain links TRBV19 with TRBJ2-7, with D unresolved. This CDR3 region has 15 residues. The germline V and J ends were trimmed by 5 bases and 2 bases, with 16 bases remaining between them. Germline lookup yields CDR1 LNHDA and CDR2 SQIVND (reference sequence). Here the CDR3 DNA reads TGTGCCAGTAGTGTTAAAGGGCCCACCGCCTACGAGCAGTACTTC. This codes for CASSVKGPTAYEQYF.

The chain uses TRBV7-2 and TRBJ2-5; maybe TRBD1 (6 bases). CDR3 length: 14 residues. CDR1 SGHTA and CDR2 FQGNSA come from the germline V gene. V gave up 1 base and J gave up 5 bases, with 11 bases separating them. The CDR3 DNA reads TGTGCCAGCAGCTTAGACCAGGGACACGAGACCCAGTACTTC. It translates to CASSLDQGHETQYF. The variable domain in full, with the rest retrieved from reference TRBV7-2 and TRBJ2-5, is GAGVSQSPSNKVTEKGKDVELRCDPISGHTALYWYRQSLGQGLEFLIYFQGNSAPDKSGLPSDRFSAERTGGSVSTLTIQRTQQEDSAVYLCASSLDQGHETQYFGPGTRLLVL.

The genes are TRBV7-9 and TRBJ1-2, with D possibly matching TRBD1 (5 bases). CDR1 SEHNR and CDR2 FQNEAQ come from the germline V gene (reference sequence). The length of the CDR3 is 13 residues. V lost 5 bases, J lost 7 bases, and 14 bases lay in between. Here the CDR3 reads CASSPTGGRGYTF. The DNA for the CDR3 is TGTGCCAGCAGCCCCACCGGGGGTCGTGGCTACACCTTC. The complete variable domain, with remaining parts taken from reference TRBV7-9 and TRBJ1-2, reads DTGVSQNPRHKITKRGQNVTFRCDPISEHNRLYWYRQTLGQGPEFLTYFQNEAQLEKSRLLSDRFSAERPKGSFSTLEIQRTEQGDSAMYLCASSPTGGRGYTFGSGTRLTVV.

The chain links TRBV29-1 to TRBJ1-5; weak D call: TRBD1 (5 bases). Germline CDR1 is SQVTM and CDR2 is ANQGSEA. Trimming cost V 4 bases and J 2 bases, with 12 bases left between them. CDR3 size: 14 residues. The CDR3: CSVGGVGGNQPQHF. The CDR3, as DNA: TGCAGCGTTGGAGGGGTCGGGGGCAATCAGCCCCAGCATTTT. Full variable domain (missing parts from reference TRBV29-1 and TRBJ1-5): SAVISQKPSRDICQRGTSLTIQCQVDSQVTMMFWYRQQPGQSLTLIATANQGSEATYESGFVIDKFPISRPNLTFSTLTVSNMSPEDSSIYLCSVGGVGGNQPQHFGDGTRLSIL.

This clone was counted a few times. The CDR3 loop is CASSFSPGQREQYF. The DNA of the CDR3 is TGCGCCAGCAGCTTCTCTCCGGGACAACGCGAGCAGTACTTC. The chain carries TRBV5-1 and TRBJ2-7; weak D call: TRBD1 (6 bases). The CDR3 runs to 14 residues. V was pared by 2 bases and J by 6 bases, with 15 bases between. The germline V gene encodes CDR1 SGHRS and CDR2 YFSETQ.

The gene calls are TRBV6-6 and TRBJ1-1; D gene unclear. Germline CDR1 reads MNHNY; CDR2 reads SVGAGI (reference sequence). This CDR3 is 14 amino acids long. The V gene lost 7 bases and the J gene lost 3 bases, with 15 bases spanning the gap. The CDR3, as DNA: TGTGCCAGCACCCCGGTGGGCGGTTACACTGAAGCTTTCTTT. It yields the protein CASTPVGGYTEAFF.

This rearrangement joins TRBV30 to TRBJ1-2; the D is unclear. With 0 bases removed from V and 8 bases from J, the gap between germline ends came to 7 bases. The CDR3 runs to 11 residues. The germline V gene has CDR1 GTSNPN and CDR2 SVGIG (reference sequence). CDR3: CAWSVRGGYTF. For the CDR3, the DNA is TGTGCCTGGAGTGTAAGAGGGGGCTACACCTTC.

The chain couples TRBV30 to TRBJ1-4; unclear D gene. Trimming stripped 4 bases from V and 2 bases from J, with 11 bases between. The germline gives CDR1 GTSNPN, CDR2 SVGIG (reference sequence). This CDR3 is built from 14 residues. In nucleotides, the CDR3 is TGTGCCTGGACCCGCAGTGGGACTAATGAAAAACTGTTTTTT. This translates into CAWTRSGTNEKLFF.

This rearrangement joins TRBV5-1 to TRBJ1-1, with 8 nucleotides matching TRBD1. The CDR3 contains 15 residues. V trimming: 5 bases; J trimming: 6 bases; junction bases outside the gene matches: 12. From germline, CDR1 is SGHRS and CDR2 YFSETQ. CDR3 in amino acids: CASSSRQGIYAEAFF. The DNA for the CDR3 is TGCGCCAGCAGTAGCCGACAGGGGATATACGCTGAAGCTTTCTTT.

The chain couples TRBV4-2 to TRBJ1-2; 9 bases match TRBD1. V was clipped by 5 bases and J by 7 bases; unmatched bases: 8. This CDR3 has 14 amino acids. Germline V gives CDR1 LGHNA, CDR2 YNFKEQ. This chain's CDR3 is CASSAGQGYGGYTF. The DNA of the CDR3 is TGTGCCAGCAGCGCTGGACAGGGGTACGGTGGCTACACCTTC.

This clone was detected only once. J is TRBJ2-2 and V is TRBV7-9, with unresolved D. The germline V gene encodes CDR1 SEHNR and CDR2 FQNEAQ (reference sequence). This CDR3 region has 15 residues. Deletions cut 5 bases from V and 1 base from J, with 11 bases between. In DNA form, the CDR3 reads TGTGCCAGCAGCCCTGGACGGATGAACACCGGGGAGCTGTTTTTT. As protein: CASSPGRMNTGELFF. Complete variable domain (other parts from reference TRBV7-9 and TRBJ2-2): DTGVSQNPRHKITKRGQNVTFRCDPISEHNRLYWYRQTLGQGPEFLTYFQNEAQLEKSRLLSDRFSAERPKGSFSTLEIQRTEQGDSAMYLCASSPGRMNTGELFFGEGSRLTVL.

CDR3 nucleotides: TGTGCCAGCAGTGTACGCAGGACAGAGGTCAACAATGAGCAGTTCTTC. This encodes CASSVRRTEVNNEQFF. V gene TRBV2 combines with J gene TRBJ2-1, with D maybe TRBD1 (6 bases). Trimming pared 4 bases from V and 5 bases from J, leaving 18 bases between. The germline gives CDR1 SNHLY, CDR2 FYNNEI. This CDR3 comprises 16 residues.

This clone was counted a few times. V is TRBV11-2 and J is TRBJ2-5; D remains ambiguous. This CDR3 spans 16 amino acids. The ends were cut back, 5 bases at V and 1 base at J, with 17 bases in the middle. Germline V gene lookup returns CDR1 SGHAT and CDR2 FQNNGV. In DNA form, the CDR3 reads TGTGCCAGCAGCCCGAACCCCTTCACAGCCCAAGAGACCCAGTACTTC. Translating it yields CASSPNPFTAQETQYF.

In its sample, this clone was seen a few times. V and J are TRBV5-4 and TRBJ2-3, with D tentatively TRBD2 (6 bases). V lost 10 bases and J 3 bases, leaving 21 bases between the germline ends. Germline V CDR1 and CDR2: SGHNT, YYREEE (reference sequence). The CDR3 runs 15 residues. This CDR3 is CAVYWGLRGTDTQYF. The CDR3 DNA reads as TGTGCCGTATACTGGGGACTTCGAGGGACAGATACGCAGTATTTT.

This clone was observed a handful of times. This rearrangement joins TRBV4-1 to TRBJ2-3; 9 bases are shared with TRBD2. Germline V gene sequence: CDR1 MGHRA, CDR2 YSYEKL. CDR3 length: 15 amino acids. With 1 base clipped from V and 8 bases from J, the junction kept 7 bases outside the gene matches. This chain's CDR3 is CASSQGPTSGFTQYF. Written as DNA, the CDR3 is TGCGCCAGCAGCCAAGGTCCGACTAGCGGTTTTACGCAGTATTTT.

J is TRBJ2-5 and V is TRBV6-6; 8 bases are a match to TRBD2. There are 15 residues in the CDR3. Germline trimming cut 6 bases from V and 1 base from J; bases unmatched to any gene: 7. Looked up from germline, CDR1 is MNHNY and CDR2 is SVGAGI (reference sequence). CDR3 residues: CASRNTAGGQETQYF. DNA of the CDR3: TGTGCCAGCAGGAACACGGCGGGGGGCCAAGAGACCCAGTACTTC.

The chain links TRBV2 to TRBJ1-2, with a weak D call TRBD1 (6 bases). Germline V gene lookup returns CDR1 SNHLY and CDR2 FYNNEI. The ends were cut back, 3 bases at V and 8 bases at J, with 10 bases in the middle. The CDR3 runs 12 residues. In DNA form, the CDR3 reads TGTGCCAGCAGTGACCCCACAGGGGGCTACACCTTC. Residues: CASSDPTGGYTF.